This record concerns one TCR beta chain sequence. As yet, its antigen is unknown. The data were taken from a study of Graves' ophthalmopathy and Graves' hyperthyroidism. Overall study: Peripheral blood collection took place at initial diagnosis, before any treatment. Study-wide points: Ophthalmopathy and stable hyperthyroidism were discriminated by a 13-signature model, with about 90% sensitivity and approximately 77% specificity. In blood, most expanded thyroid clonotypes above 0.001 frequency were also detected.

RNA served as the template for amplifying TCR beta CDR3 regions. HTBI primers primed a first-round RT-PCR, and a second-round multiplex PCR followed. A single record per CDR3 protein comes from TCRdb applying MiXCR to the multiplex PCR reads. Here the sample spans about 620,000 distinct CDR3 sequences, 22% being singletons. Excluded: other autoimmune disease, uncontrolled infection, pregnancy or lactation. The V gene's germline CDR1 is MNHNS and CDR2 SASEGT. The CDR3 runs to 12 residues. V was pared by 4 bases and J by 5 bases, with 9 bases between. This TCR came from a woman younger than 30 with stable Graves' hyperthyroidism. Some clones in this sample may be carry-over from other donors' samples. The chain couples TRBV6-1 to TRBJ2-7, with D unresolved. Sequencing was carried out using peripheral blood. CDR3 coding DNA: TGTGCCAGCAGTGGGAGTGTGGACGAGCAGTACTTC. Its protein product is CASSGSVDEQYF.